Following are 32 T cell receptor beta chains from one sample sequenced in a study of cytomegalovirus exposure and HLA in healthy donors. The PCR employed 60 Vbeta primers together with 13 Jbeta primers. This table comes from immunoSEQ multiplex PCR, and its TCRdb copy is limited to in-frame clones, with some not included. Among roughly 190,000 clones, 70% to 80% were seen once, and the ten largest hold roughly an eighth. Sequenced sample: PBMCs. These receptors all come from a woman between 25 and 40 years old in good health and CMV-seropositive.

The V gene is TRBV7-2, the J gene TRBJ2-5, with a weak D call TRBD2 (7 bases). The J call is uncertain, as TRBJ2-7 better fits the DNA end. Per the germline V gene, CDR1 is SGHTA and CDR2 is FQGNSA. The CDR3 runs to 14 residues. The chain's CDR3 is CASSSQGGDYEQYF. CDR3 nucleotides: TGTGCCAGCAGCTCACAGGGAGGGGACTACGAGCAGTACTTC.

The J gene is TRBJ2-1, the V gene TRBV25-1, with a weak D call TRBD2 (6 bases). The CDR3 length is 15 residues. V was shortened by 6 bases and J by 1 base, with 13 bases between the two germline ends. Germline V gene lookup returns CDR1 MGHDK and CDR2 SYGVNS. The CDR3 DNA sequence: TGTGCCAGCAGCCGGGGAGGAGGGTCCTACAATGAGCAGTTCTTC. It is translated as CASSRGGGSYNEQFF. Full variable domain (outside the CDR3, taken from reference TRBV25-1 and TRBJ2-1): EADIYQTPRYLVIGTGKKITLECSQTMGHDKMYWYQQDPGMELHLIHYSYGVNSTEKGDLSSESTVSRIRTEHFPLTLESARPSHTSQYLCASSRGGGSYNEQFFGPGTRLTVL.

The V call is TRBV7-8, the J call TRBJ2-5; 7 nucleotides agree with TRBD2. Germline V CDR1 and CDR2: SGHVS, FQNEAQ. CDR3 length equals 16 residues. The ends lost 2 bases at V and 8 bases at J; junction bases unmatched: 14. The CDR3 coding sequence is TGTGCCAGCAGCTTATACGGGACTATGGGAGTTAAAACCCAGTACTTC. Amino acids: CASSLYGTMGVKTQYF.

Worth noting for this clone: The same CDR3 arises from other DNA sequences in this sample as well. The genes are TRBV5-1 and TRBJ2-3; maybe TRBD2 (5 bases). CDR3 length: 13 amino acids. Deletions cut 4 bases from V and 5 bases from J, with 11 bases between. Germline V CDR1 and CDR2: SGHRS, YFSETQ. The CDR3 region has the DNA TGCGCCAGCAGCCTCCTGAGGGAAGATACGCAGTATTTT. Protein product: CASSLLREDTQYF.

Details on this clone: In the same sample, other DNA sequences code for this CDR3. The DNA of the CDR3 is TGCGCCAGCAGCTTGGTGGCAGGGACCTACGAGCAGTACTTC. Translating gives CASSLVAGTYEQYF. This chain links TRBV5-1 with TRBJ2-7; tentative D call: TRBD1 (5 bases). Trimming took off 0 bases at V and 2 bases at J, with 9 bases between the two ends. Germline-derived CDR1 and CDR2 are SGHRS and YFSETQ. The CDR3 runs 14 residues.

The gene calls are TRBV19 and TRBJ2-3; 7 nucleotides match TRBD2. J lost 3 bases, V lost 6 bases, and 3 bases had no gene match. Germline V CDR1 and CDR2: LNHDA, SQIVND (reference sequence). This CDR3 spans 13 amino acids. The CDR3 region is CASRGGRTDTQYF. The CDR3 DNA reads TGTGCCAGTAGGGGGGGGAGGACAGATACGCAGTATTTT. The full variable domain, in which reference TRBV19 and TRBJ2-3 provide the parts outside the CDR3, is DGGITQSPKYLFRKEGQNVTLSCEQNLNHDAMYWYRQDPGQGLRLIYYSQIVNDFQKGDIAEGYSVSREKKESFPLTVTSAQKNPTAFYLCASRGGRTDTQYFGPGTRLTVL.

The V call is TRBV7-9, the J call TRBJ1-2, with D uncertain. Germline CDR1 and CDR2: SEHNR and FQNEAQ (reference sequence). The CDR3 length is 15 residues. V gave up 3 bases and J gave up 3 bases, with 14 bases separating them. CDR3: CASSFNIPGDYGYTF. The CDR3 nucleotides read TGTGCCAGCAGCTTTAACATACCCGGAGACTATGGCTACACCTTC.

V is TRBV6-1 and J is TRBJ1-1; TRBD1 might be the D (6 bases). Germline V gene lookup returns CDR1 MNHNS and CDR2 SASEGT. V was shortened by 8 bases and J by 1 base, with 11 bases between the two germline ends. There are 13 residues in the CDR3. For the CDR3, the DNA is TGTGCCAGCGGGGAGACAGGGAACACTGAAGCTTTCTTT. Its translation: CASGETGNTEAFF.

This sequence joins TRBV11-2 and TRBJ2-2, with D perhaps TRBD1 (5 bases). CDR3 length: 16 residues. With 2 bases removed from V and 0 bases from J, the gap between germline ends came to 10 bases. The germline gives CDR1 SGHAT, CDR2 FQNNGV. The chain's CDR3 is CASSLLQASNTGELFF. CDR3 nucleotides: TGTGCCAGCAGCTTACTACAGGCCTCGAACACCGGGGAGCTGTTTTTT.

In nucleotides, the CDR3 is TGTGCCAGCAGTCTCACCGGGACAGGGAACAATGAGCAGTTCTTC. Translated, it gives CASSLTGTGNNEQFF. V gene TRBV25-1 combines with J gene TRBJ2-1, with TRBD1 matching over 9 bases. V lost 5 bases and J lost 5; bases outside the gene matches: 7. Per the germline V gene, CDR1 is MGHDK and CDR2 is SYGVNS. The CDR3 has 15 amino acids.

This chain uses TRBV27 with TRBJ2-7; 8 nucleotides match TRBD2. The CDR3 is made up of 15 amino acids. V was pared by 8 bases and J by 7 bases, with 16 bases of the junction left unmatched. The germline V gene has CDR1 MNHEY and CDR2 SMNVEV (reference sequence). The CDR3 loop is CASSNPPDSGVEQYF. For the CDR3, the DNA is TGTGCCAGCTCTAACCCCCCGGATAGCGGGGTGGAGCAGTACTTC.

This chain joins TRBV6-6 and TRBJ1-5; TRBD1 aligns across 10 bases. The V gene end was trimmed by 8 bases and the J gene end by 0 bases; junction bases not matched to a gene: 4. Germline values: CDR1 MNHNY, CDR2 SVGAGI (reference sequence). This CDR3 contains 15 residues. CDR3 region: CASQTGGDSNQPQHF. The CDR3 nucleotides read TGTGCCAGCCAGACAGGGGGCGATAGCAATCAGCCCCAGCATTTT.

CDR3 protein: CASSPRYPGSGNTIYF. In nucleotides, the CDR3 is TGTGCCAGCAGCCCACGTTATCCAGGGTCTGGAAACACCATATATTTT. This rearrangement joins TRBV7-9 to TRBJ1-3; a weak D match, TRBD1 (5 bases). The CDR3 is made up of 16 amino acids. V was clipped by 5 bases and J by 1 base, with 15 bases between them. Per the germline V gene, CDR1 is SEHNR and CDR2 is FQNEAQ (reference sequence).

This clone was seen a single time. V is TRBV5-4 and J is TRBJ1-5; no definite D call. The CDR3 is 14 residues long. V lost 2 bases and J lost 3, with 9 bases in between. The V gene's germline CDR1 is SGHNT and CDR2 YYREEE (reference sequence). This chain's CDR3 is CASSFSGNNQPQHF. For the CDR3, the DNA is TGTGCCAGCAGCTTTAGTGGTAACAATCAGCCCCAGCATTTT.

The chain couples TRBV4-1 to TRBJ2-7; 9 bases are a match to TRBD1. V was pared by 2 bases and J by 7 bases, with 6 bases of the junction left unmatched. This CDR3 has 14 amino acids. Germline CDR1 is MGHRA and CDR2 is YSYEKL. The CDR3 reads CASSQITGGAEQYF. In DNA form, the CDR3 reads TGCGCCAGCAGCCAAATAACAGGGGGCGCGGAGCAGTACTTC.

The chain recombines TRBV6-1 with TRBJ2-7; 8 bases agree with TRBD1. V gave up 2 bases and J gave up 1 base; unmatched junction bases: 10. CDR1 is MNHNS, CDR2 SASEGT, per germline. The CDR3 sequence is 17 residues long. The CDR3 spells CASSELVSRQGSYEQYF. CDR3 in DNA: TGTGCCAGCAGTGAATTAGTAAGTAGACAGGGGTCCTACGAGCAGTACTTC.

The genes are TRBV15 and TRBJ2-5; D not resolved. The V end was cut by 0 bases, the J end by 5 bases, with 4 bases between. Germline V gene sequence: CDR1 LNHNV, CDR2 YYDKDF (reference sequence). The CDR3 is 12 residues long. The CDR3 here is CATSRDGETQYF. In DNA, the CDR3 is TGTGCCACCAGCAGAGACGGTGAGACCCAGTACTTC.

This clone has only a few counts. The V gene is TRBV6-1, the J gene TRBJ2-3, with 7 positions matching TRBD2. In germline, CDR1 is MNHNS, CDR2 SASEGT. Losses at the gene ends were 9 bases for V and 1 base for J; bases not matched to a gene: 10. The CDR3 contains 15 residues. The CDR3 nucleotides are TGTGCCAGTGAGTCGGGCGGGGGAGGCACAGATACGCAGTATTTT. This codes for CASESGGGGTDTQYF.

The chain links TRBV11-3 to TRBJ2-1, with D maybe TRBD2 (6 bases). Per the germline V gene, CDR1 is SGHNT and CDR2 is YENEEA. Trimming stripped 5 bases from V and 6 bases from J, with 14 bases between. The CDR3 spans 14 residues. CDR3 coding DNA: TGTGCCAGCAGCCCCCGCCTAGCGCGCAATGAGCAGTTCTTC. This encodes CASSPRLARNEQFF.

The chain carries TRBV9 and TRBJ1-1, with 9 nucleotides matching TRBD1. V lost 3 bases, J lost 7 bases, and 7 bases stayed unmatched. The germline CDR1 and CDR2 sequences are SGDLS and YYNGEE. This CDR3 region has 14 residues. The CDR3 loop reads CASSGYRGLGEAFF. Written as DNA, the CDR3 is TGTGCCAGCAGCGGATACAGGGGGCTGGGTGAAGCTTTCTTT.

The chain combines TRBV7-3 with TRBJ2-1, with a tentative D call TRBD1 (6 bases). CDR3 length: 12 residues. V shed 4 bases and J shed 9 bases, with 10 bases lying between them. The germline V gene encodes CDR1 SGHTA and CDR2 FQGTGA. In DNA, the CDR3 is TGTGCCAGCAGCTCGACAGGTGCTGAGCAGTTCTTC. It is translated as CASSSTGAEQFF.

V gene TRBV2 combines with J gene TRBJ2-7; TRBD2 matches at 8 bases. The length of the CDR3 is 14 residues. Trimming took 6 bases from V and 3 from J; bases not matched to a gene: 7. Germline CDR1 and CDR2: SNHLY and FYNNEI. This CDR3 reads CASSRLAFSYEQYF. In DNA, the CDR3 is TGTGCCAGCAGCAGACTAGCGTTCAGCTACGAGCAGTACTTC.

V usage is TRBV19 and J usage is TRBJ2-7; 9 bases are a match to TRBD2. V was pared by 9 bases and J by 5 bases, with 5 bases of the junction left unmatched. Germline V CDR1 and CDR2: LNHDA, SQIVND (reference sequence). The CDR3 covers 12 residues. The CDR3 loop is CARGAGGDEQYF. CDR3 DNA: TGTGCCAGGGGGGCGGGAGGGGACGAGCAGTACTTC.

This clone turned up a few times. The V gene is TRBV10-3, the J gene TRBJ2-7, with 7 bases aligning to TRBD1. CDR3 length: 15 amino acids. Trimming removed 0 bases from V and 3 bases from J; junction bases left unmatched: 5. The germline V gene encodes CDR1 ENHRY and CDR2 SYGVKD. CDR3 protein: CAISESYDRDYEQYF. CDR3 bases: TGTGCCATCAGTGAGTCGTATGACAGGGACTACGAGCAGTACTTC.

V is TRBV4-2 and J is TRBJ2-3; TRBD2 matches at 9 bases. The CDR3 contains 15 residues. The germline CDR1 and CDR2 sequences are LGHNA and YNFKEQ. The V segment lost 0 bases and the J segment 4 bases; nucleotides outside the gene matches: 2. The CDR3 nucleotides are TGTGCCAGCAGCCAAGAGCGGGGGGGCCCAGATACGCAGTATTTT. Its protein product is CASSQERGGPDTQYF.

This chain links TRBV29-1 with TRBJ1-2, with D perhaps matching TRBD1 (6 bases). Germline loops: CDR1 SQVTM, CDR2 ANQGSEA. The V end lost 4 bases, the J end lost 8 bases, and 17 bases lay between the germline ends. The CDR3 has 13 residues. The CDR3 loop reads CSVVLQGDGGYTF. In DNA, the CDR3 is TGCAGCGTTGTTTTACAGGGCGACGGAGGCTACACCTTC.

This clone has only one observation. This chain links TRBV19 with TRBJ1-5; perhaps TRBD1 as D (5 bases). V was pared by 5 bases and J by 4 bases, with 12 bases between. CDR3 size: 14 residues. Looked up from germline, CDR1 is LNHDA and CDR2 is SQIVND (reference sequence). The CDR3 DNA follows: TGTGCCAGTAGTGGGCTCAGGACAAATCAGCCCCAGCATTTT. Amino acids: CASSGLRTNQPQHF.

The chain employs TRBV19 and TRBJ2-7, with 9 bases aligning to TRBD1. J was trimmed by 6 bases and V by 4 bases; bases with no gene match: 7. CDR3 length: 14 residues. Germline CDR1 is LNHDA and CDR2 is SQIVND (reference sequence). CDR3 sequence reads: CASSTSGQGGEQYF. The CDR3 DNA sequence: TGTGCCAGTAGTACCTCGGGACAGGGTGGCGAGCAGTACTTC.

In the case of this clone: One end of the junction does not line up with germline, which may come from a read error. The chain is built from TRBV7-9 and TRBJ2-7; D remains ambiguous. The CDR3 covers 11 residues. Germline lookup yields CDR1 SEHNR and CDR2 FQNEAQ (reference sequence). The CDR3 region is CSSSLETEQYF. For the CDR3, the DNA is TGTTCCAGCAGCTTAGAGACAGAGCAGTACTTC.

This clone was detected only once. J is TRBJ2-7 and V is TRBV6-6; D is uncertain. The CDR3 sequence is 11 residues long. Germline CDR1 and CDR2: MNHNY and SVGAGI (reference sequence). Trimming took 10 bases from V and 0 from J, leaving 7 bases between them. The CDR3 DNA reads as TGTGCCACCCGTAGCTCCTACGAGCAGTACTTC. It yields the protein CATRSSYEQYF.

This clone occurred once. This chain connects TRBV5-6 to TRBJ2-1; perhaps TRBD2 as D (6 bases). The CDR3 has 13 amino acids. Germline V gene sequence: CDR1 SGHDT, CDR2 YYEEEE. Deletions cut 3 bases from V and 4 bases from J, with 8 bases between. The CDR3 region is CASSYGTYNEQFF. In DNA, the CDR3 is TGTGCCAGCAGCTACGGGACTTACAATGAGCAGTTCTTC.

This clone was seen only once. The chain links TRBV5-6 to TRBJ2-3, with D tentatively TRBD1 (5 bases). Between the trimmed V and J ends, which lost 2 bases and 6 bases, there was a span of 16 bases. The germline V gene encodes CDR1 SGHDT and CDR2 YYEEEE. The CDR3 has 15 amino acids. The CDR3 region is CASSFGPTSGDTQYF. The CDR3 DNA follows: TGTGCCAGCAGCTTCGGCCCAACTTCAGGGGATACGCAGTATTTT.